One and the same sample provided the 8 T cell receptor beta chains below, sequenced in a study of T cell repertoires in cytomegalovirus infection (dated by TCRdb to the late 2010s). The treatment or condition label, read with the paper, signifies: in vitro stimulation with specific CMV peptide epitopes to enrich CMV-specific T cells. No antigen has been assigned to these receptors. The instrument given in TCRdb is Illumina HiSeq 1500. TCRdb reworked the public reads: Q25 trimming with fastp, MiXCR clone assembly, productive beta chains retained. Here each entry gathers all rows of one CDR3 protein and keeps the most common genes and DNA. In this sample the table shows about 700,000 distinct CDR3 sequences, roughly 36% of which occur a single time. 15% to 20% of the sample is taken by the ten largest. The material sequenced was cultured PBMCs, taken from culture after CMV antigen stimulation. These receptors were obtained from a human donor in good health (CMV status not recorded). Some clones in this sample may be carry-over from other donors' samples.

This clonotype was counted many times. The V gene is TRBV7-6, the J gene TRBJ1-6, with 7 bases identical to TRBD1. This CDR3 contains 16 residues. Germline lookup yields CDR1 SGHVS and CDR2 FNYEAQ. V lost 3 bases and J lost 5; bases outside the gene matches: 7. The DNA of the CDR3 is TGTGCCAGCAGCTTGCAGGCAGGGGGAAATAATTCACCCCTCCACTTT. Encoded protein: CASSLQAGGNNSPLHF.

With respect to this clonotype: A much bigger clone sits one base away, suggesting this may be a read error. The CDR3 spells CASSVTVTDTQYF. The CDR3 coding sequence is TGTGCCAGCAGCGTCACAGTCACAGATACGCAGTATTTT. This sequence joins TRBV9 and TRBJ2-3; D is undetermined. This CDR3 comprises 13 residues. Germline V gives CDR1 SGDLS, CDR2 YYNGEE. V was cut by 2 bases and J by 2 bases, with 6 bases left in between.

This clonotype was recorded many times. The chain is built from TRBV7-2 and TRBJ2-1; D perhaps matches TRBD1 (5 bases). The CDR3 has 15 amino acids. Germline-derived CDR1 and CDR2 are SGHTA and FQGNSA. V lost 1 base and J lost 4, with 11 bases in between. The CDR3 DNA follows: TGTGCCAGCAGCTTAGGGGGCCAGGTGTACAATGAGCAGTTCTTC. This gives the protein CASSLGGQVYNEQFF.

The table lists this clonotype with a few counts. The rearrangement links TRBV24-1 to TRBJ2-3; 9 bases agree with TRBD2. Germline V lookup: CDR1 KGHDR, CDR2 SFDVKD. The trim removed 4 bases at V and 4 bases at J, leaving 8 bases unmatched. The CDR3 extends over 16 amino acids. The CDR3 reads CATSDLGGLAPDTQYF. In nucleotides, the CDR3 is TGTGCCACCAGTGACCTAGGGGGACTAGCCCCAGATACGCAGTATTTT.

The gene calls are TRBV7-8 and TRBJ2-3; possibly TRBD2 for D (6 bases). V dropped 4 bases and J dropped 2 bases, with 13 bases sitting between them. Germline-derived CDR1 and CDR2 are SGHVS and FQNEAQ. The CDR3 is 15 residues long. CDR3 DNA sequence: TGTGCCAGCAGCTCACTAGCCGAATACACAGATACGCAGTATTTT. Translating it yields CASSSLAEYTDTQYF.

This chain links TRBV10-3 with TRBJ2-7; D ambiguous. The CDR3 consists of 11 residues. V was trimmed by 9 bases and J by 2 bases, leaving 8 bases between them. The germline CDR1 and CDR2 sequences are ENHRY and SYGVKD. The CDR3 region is CAISRAYEQYF. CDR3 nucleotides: TGTGCCATATCCAGAGCCTACGAGCAGTACTTC.

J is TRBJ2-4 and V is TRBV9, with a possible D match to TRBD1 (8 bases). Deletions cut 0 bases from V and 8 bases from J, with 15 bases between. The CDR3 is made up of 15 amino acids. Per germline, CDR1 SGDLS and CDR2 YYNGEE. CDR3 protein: CASSVDTGGLHIQYF. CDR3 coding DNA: TGTGCCAGCAGCGTAGACACAGGGGGACTACACATTCAGTACTTC.

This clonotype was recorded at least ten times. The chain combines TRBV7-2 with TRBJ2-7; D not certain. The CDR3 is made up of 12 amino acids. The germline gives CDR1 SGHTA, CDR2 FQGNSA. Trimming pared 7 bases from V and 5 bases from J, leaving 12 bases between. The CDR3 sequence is CASTPFGDEQYF. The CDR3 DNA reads TGTGCCAGCACCCCATTTGGTGACGAGCAGTACTTC.